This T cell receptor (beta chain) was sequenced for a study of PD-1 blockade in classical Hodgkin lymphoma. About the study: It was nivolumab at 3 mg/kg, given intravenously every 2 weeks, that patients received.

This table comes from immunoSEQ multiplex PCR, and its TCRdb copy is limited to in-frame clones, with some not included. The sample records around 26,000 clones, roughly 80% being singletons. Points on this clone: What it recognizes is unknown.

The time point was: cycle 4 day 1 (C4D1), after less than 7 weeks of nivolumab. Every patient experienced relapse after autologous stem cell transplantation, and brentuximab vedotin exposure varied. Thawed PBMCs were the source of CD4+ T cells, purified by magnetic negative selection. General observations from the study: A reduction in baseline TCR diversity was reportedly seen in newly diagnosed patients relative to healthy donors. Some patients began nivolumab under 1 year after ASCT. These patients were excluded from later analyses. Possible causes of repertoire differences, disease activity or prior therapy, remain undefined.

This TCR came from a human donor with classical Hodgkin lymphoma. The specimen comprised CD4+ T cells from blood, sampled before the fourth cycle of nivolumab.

The CDR3 reads CASSLKLAGGISTDTQYF. The CDR3 DNA is TGCGCCAGCAGCTTGAAACTAGCGGGGGGTATTAGCACAGATACGCAGTATTTT. The chain has TRBV5-1 and TRBJ2-3; 12 nucleotides align to TRBD2. The germline V gene encodes CDR1 SGHRS and CDR2 YFSETQ. V lost 1 base, J lost 0 bases, and 6 bases stayed unmatched. This CDR3 region has 18 residues.